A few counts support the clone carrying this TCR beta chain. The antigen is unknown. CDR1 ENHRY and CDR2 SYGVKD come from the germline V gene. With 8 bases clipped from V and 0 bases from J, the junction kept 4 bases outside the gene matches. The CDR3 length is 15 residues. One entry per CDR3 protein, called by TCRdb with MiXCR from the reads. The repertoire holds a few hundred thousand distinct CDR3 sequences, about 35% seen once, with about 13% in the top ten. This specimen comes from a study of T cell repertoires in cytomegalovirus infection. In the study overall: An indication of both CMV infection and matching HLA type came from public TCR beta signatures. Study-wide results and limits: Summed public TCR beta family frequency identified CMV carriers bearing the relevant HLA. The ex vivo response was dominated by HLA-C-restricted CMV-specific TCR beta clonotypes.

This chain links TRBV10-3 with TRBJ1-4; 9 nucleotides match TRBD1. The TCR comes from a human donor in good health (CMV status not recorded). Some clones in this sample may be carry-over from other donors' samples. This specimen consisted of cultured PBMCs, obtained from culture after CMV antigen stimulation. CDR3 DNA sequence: TGTGCCATCGGGGACAGGGACTCAACTAATGAAAAACTGTTTTTT. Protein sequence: CAIGDRDSTNEKLFF.